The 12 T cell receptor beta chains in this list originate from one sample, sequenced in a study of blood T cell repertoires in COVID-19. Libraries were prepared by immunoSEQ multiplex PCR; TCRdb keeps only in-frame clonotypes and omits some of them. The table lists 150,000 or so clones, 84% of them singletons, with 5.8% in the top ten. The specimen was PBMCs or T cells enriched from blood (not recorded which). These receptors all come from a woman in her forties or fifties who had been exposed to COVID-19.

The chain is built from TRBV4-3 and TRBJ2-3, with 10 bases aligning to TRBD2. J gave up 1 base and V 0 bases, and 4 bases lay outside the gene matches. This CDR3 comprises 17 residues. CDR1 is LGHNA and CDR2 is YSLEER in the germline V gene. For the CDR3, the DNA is TGCGCCAGCAGCCAAGATACTAGCGGGGACCGCACAGATACGCAGTATTTT. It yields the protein CASSQDTSGDRTDTQYF.

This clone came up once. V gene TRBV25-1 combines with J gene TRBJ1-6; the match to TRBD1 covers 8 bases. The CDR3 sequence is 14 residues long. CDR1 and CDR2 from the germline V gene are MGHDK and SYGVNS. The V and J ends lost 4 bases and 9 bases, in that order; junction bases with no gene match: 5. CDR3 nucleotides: TGTGCCAGCAGTGGAACAGGGGGGAGTTCACCCCTCCACTTT. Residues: CASSGTGGSSPLHF.

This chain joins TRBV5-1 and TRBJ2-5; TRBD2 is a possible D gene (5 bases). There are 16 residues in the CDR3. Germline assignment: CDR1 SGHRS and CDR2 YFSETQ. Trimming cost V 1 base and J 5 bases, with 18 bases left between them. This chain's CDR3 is CASSLNPSRGFETQYF. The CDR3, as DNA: TGCGCCAGCAGCTTGAATCCGAGCCGGGGTTTCGAGACCCAGTACTTC.

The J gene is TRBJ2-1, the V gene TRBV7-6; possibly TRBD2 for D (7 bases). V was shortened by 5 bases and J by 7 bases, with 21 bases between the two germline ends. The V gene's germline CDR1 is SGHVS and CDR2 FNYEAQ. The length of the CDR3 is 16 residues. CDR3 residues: CASSQRWGGAENEQFF. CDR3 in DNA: TGTGCCAGCAGCCAGCGGTGGGGGGGCGCAGAAAATGAGCAGTTCTTC.

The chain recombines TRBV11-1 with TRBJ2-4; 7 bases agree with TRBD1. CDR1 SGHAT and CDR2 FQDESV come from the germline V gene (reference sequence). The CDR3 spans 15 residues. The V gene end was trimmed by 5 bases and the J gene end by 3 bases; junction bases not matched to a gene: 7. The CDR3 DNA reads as TGTGCCAGCAGCGCACAGGGGTTGGACAAAAACATTCAGTACTTC. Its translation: CASSAQGLDKNIQYF.

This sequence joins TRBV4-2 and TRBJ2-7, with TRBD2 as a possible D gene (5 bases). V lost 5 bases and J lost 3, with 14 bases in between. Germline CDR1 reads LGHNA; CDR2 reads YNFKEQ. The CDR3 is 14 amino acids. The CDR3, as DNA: TGTGCCAGCAGCGAGCGACGAGGGAACTACGAGCAGTACTTC. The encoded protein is CASSERRGNYEQYF.

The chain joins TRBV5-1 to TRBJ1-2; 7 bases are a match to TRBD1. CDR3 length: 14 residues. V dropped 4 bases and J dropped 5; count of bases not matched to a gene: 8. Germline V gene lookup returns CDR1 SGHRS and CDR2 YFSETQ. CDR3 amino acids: CASSPRGEDYGYTF. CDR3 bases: TGCGCCAGCAGCCCCAGGGGGGAGGATTATGGCTACACCTTC.

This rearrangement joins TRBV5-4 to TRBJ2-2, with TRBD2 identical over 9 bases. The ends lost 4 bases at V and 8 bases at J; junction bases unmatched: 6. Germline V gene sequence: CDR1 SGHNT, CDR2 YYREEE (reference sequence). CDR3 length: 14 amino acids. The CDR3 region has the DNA TGTGCCAGCAGCCCAAGCGGGAGGACGGGGGAGCTGTTTTTT. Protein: CASSPSGRTGELFF.

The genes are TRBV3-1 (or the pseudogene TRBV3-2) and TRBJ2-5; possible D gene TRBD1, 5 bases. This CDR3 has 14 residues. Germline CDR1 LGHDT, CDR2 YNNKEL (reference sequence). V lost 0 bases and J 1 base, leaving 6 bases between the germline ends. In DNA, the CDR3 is TGTGCCAGCAGCCAAGAACAGGCCCAAGAGACCCAGTACTTC. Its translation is CASSQEQAQETQYF.

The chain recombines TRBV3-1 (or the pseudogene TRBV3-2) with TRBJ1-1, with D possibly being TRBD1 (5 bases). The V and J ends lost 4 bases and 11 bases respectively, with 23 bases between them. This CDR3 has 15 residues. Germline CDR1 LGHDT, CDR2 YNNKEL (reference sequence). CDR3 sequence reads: CASSLPPLYQGSAFF. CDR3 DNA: TGTGCCAGCAGCCTTCCGCCCCTATACCAGGGTAGCGCTTTCTTT.

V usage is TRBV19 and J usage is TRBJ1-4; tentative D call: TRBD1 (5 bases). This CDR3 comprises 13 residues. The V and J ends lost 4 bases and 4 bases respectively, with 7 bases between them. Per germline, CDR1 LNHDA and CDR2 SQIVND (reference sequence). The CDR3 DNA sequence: TGTGCCAGTAGTACCCAGGGTAATGAAAAACTGTTTTTT. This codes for CASSTQGNEKLFF.

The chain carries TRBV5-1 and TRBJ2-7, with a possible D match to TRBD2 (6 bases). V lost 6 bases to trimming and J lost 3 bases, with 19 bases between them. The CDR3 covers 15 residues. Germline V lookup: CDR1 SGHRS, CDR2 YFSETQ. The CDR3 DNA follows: TGCGCCAGCAAACGGGGACTGGATAATCTCTACGAGCAGTACTTC. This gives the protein CASKRGLDNLYEQYF. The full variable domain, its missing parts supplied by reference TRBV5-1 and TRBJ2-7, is KAGVTQTPRYLIKTRGQQVTLSCSPISGHRSVSWYQQTPGQGLQFLFEYFSETQRNKGNFPGRFSGRQFSNSRSEMNVSTLELGDSALYLCASKRGLDNLYEQYFGPGTRLTVT.